The 29 T cell receptor beta chains below all came from one sample that was sequenced in a study of PD-L1 blockade in urothelial cancer. Method: immunoSEQ multiplex PCR; TCRdb's copy keeps in-frame clones and lacks some. The sample carries 45,000 to 50,000 clones, 80% to 90% recorded once. Specified time point: peripheral blood 6 weeks after treatment start. Here the sequenced sample was PBMCs, taken around atezolizumab (anti-PD-L1) treatment. These receptors came from a man aged 70 or older with urothelial cancer.

The chain is built from TRBV10-3 and TRBJ2-1; a weak D match, TRBD1 (5 bases). V lost 0 bases to trimming and J lost 5 bases, with 11 bases between them. Germline CDR1 reads ENHRY; CDR2 reads SYGVKD. This CDR3 region has 15 residues. CDR3 bases: TGTGCCATCAGTGAGTCGTTAGCAGGGCACAATGAGCAGTTCTTC. Its protein product is CAISESLAGHNEQFF.

This clone has more than one count but fewer than ten. This chain's CDR3 is CASSLVAGVSNNEQFF. CDR3 bases: TGTGCCAGCAGCTTAGTAGCGGGAGTATCCAACAATGAGCAGTTCTTC. The rearrangement uses TRBV7-2 and TRBJ2-1; 9 bases fit TRBD2. The V and J ends lost 1 base and 5 bases, in that order; junction bases with no gene match: 6. This CDR3 is built from 16 residues. Germline CDR1 reads SGHTA; CDR2 reads FQGNSA.

This clone occurred a few times. The gene calls are TRBV7-9 and TRBJ1-5, with D unclear. The V gene's germline CDR1 is SEHNR and CDR2 FQNEAQ (reference sequence). This CDR3 is built from 13 residues. Trimming left V 3 bases short and J 4 bases short, with 7 bases between. This chain's CDR3 is CASSFGGNQPQHF. CDR3 sequence (DNA): TGTGCCAGCAGCTTCGGAGGGAATCAGCCCCAGCATTTT.

The chain couples TRBV14 to TRBJ2-7; 8 nucleotides line up with TRBD1. The germline V gene has CDR1 SGHDN and CDR2 FVKESK. The CDR3 contains 13 residues. Trimming at V came to 5 bases and at J to 5 bases, leaving 5 bases not matched to a gene. For the CDR3, the DNA is TGTGCCAGCAGCGACTTGGACAGGGACGAGCAGTACTTC. It translates to CASSDLDRDEQYF.

This clone was seen more than once but under ten times. V gene TRBV5-1 combines with J gene TRBJ2-5, with TRBD1 matching over 9 bases. The ends lost 3 bases at V and 2 bases at J; junction bases unmatched: 2. The CDR3 extends over 14 amino acids. From germline, CDR1 is SGHRS and CDR2 YFSETQ. In DNA, the CDR3 is TGCGCCAGCAGCTCCGGGACAGGGCAAGAGACCCAGTACTTC. This sequence encodes CASSSGTGQETQYF.

The DNA of the CDR3 is TGTGCCAGTAGTATAGAGACAGGGTCCATTAGCACAGATACGCAGTATTTT. It yields the protein CASSIETGSISTDTQYF. The V gene is TRBV19, the J gene TRBJ2-3; 7 nucleotides agree with TRBD1. The V segment lost 0 bases and the J segment 0 bases; nucleotides outside the gene matches: 6. CDR1 and CDR2 (germline): LNHDA, SQIVND (reference sequence). The CDR3 is 17 amino acids. The full variable domain, with the rest looked up from reference TRBV19 and TRBJ2-3, is DGGITQSPKYLFRKEGQNVTLSCEQNLNHDAMYWYRQDPGQGLRLIYYSQIVNDFQKGDIAEGYSVSREKKESFPLTVTSAQKNPTAFYLCASSIETGSISTDTQYFGPGTRLTVL.

The chain uses TRBV19 and TRBJ1-1; tentatively, D is TRBD1 (6 bases). The germline gives CDR1 LNHDA, CDR2 SQIVND (reference sequence). The CDR3 is 13 amino acids. The V end lost 6 bases, the J end lost 4 bases, and 12 bases lay between the germline ends. CDR3 sequence: CASSRTDTTEAFF. Written as DNA, the CDR3 is TGTGCCAGTAGCAGGACAGATACCACTGAAGCTTTCTTT.

V and J are TRBV5-1 and TRBJ1-1, with 7 bases identical to TRBD1. V lost 0 bases and J lost 5; bases outside the gene matches: 19. Germline CDR1 and CDR2: SGHRS and YFSETQ. This CDR3 has 19 residues. The CDR3 spells CASSLGDDKDRYGETEAFF. CDR3 in DNA: TGCGCCAGCAGCTTGGGGGACGATAAGGACAGGTATGGAGAGACTGAAGCTTTCTTT.

This chain uses TRBV6-5 with TRBJ2-5; D might be TRBD1 (6 bases). Trimming cost V 9 bases and J 2 bases, with 13 bases left between them. Germline CDR1 MNHEY, CDR2 SVGAGI. There are 13 residues in the CDR3. The CDR3 reads CASSGGSQETQYF. CDR3 bases: TGTGCCAGTTCTGGGGGCAGTCAAGAGACCCAGTACTTC.

This sequence joins TRBV10-3 and TRBJ1-1; no firm D call. Germline loops: CDR1 ENHRY, CDR2 SYGVKD. V lost 10 bases, J lost 1 base, and 7 bases lay in between. This CDR3 contains 11 residues. CDR3 sequence reads: CATTENTEAFF. CDR3 nucleotides: TGTGCCACCACAGAGAACACTGAAGCTTTCTTT.

This clone is a singleton in its sample. The V and J genes are TRBV19 and TRBJ1-2; D remains ambiguous. Germline V gene sequence: CDR1 LNHDA, CDR2 SQIVND (reference sequence). V was shortened by 6 bases and J by 2 bases, with 7 bases between the two germline ends. CDR3 length: 12 amino acids. The CDR3 is CASSPGNYGYTF. The CDR3 DNA follows: TGTGCCAGTAGCCCGGGGAACTATGGCTACACCTTC.

The J gene is TRBJ1-2, the V gene TRBV19; the match to TRBD1 covers 7 bases. This CDR3 region has 14 residues. Germline lookup yields CDR1 LNHDA and CDR2 SQIVND (reference sequence). The J segment lost 6 bases and the V segment lost 6 bases, leaving 10 bases of the junction unmatched. The CDR3 loop reads CASRSRGTENGYTF. In nucleotides, the CDR3 is TGTGCCAGTAGGTCTCGGGGGACAGAGAATGGCTACACCTTC.

The chain carries TRBV6-5 and TRBJ2-7, with TRBD2 matching over 8 bases. Per germline, CDR1 MNHEY and CDR2 SVGAGI. The length of the CDR3 is 12 residues. Germline trimming cut 8 bases from V and 7 bases from J; bases unmatched to any gene: 7. The CDR3 DNA follows: TGTGCCAGCTTCGGGAGGGTGGGGGAGCAGTACTTC. It encodes CASFGRVGEQYF.

V gene TRBV15 combines with J gene TRBJ2-3; 9 bases line up with TRBD2. This CDR3 has 16 amino acids. Germline V gene lookup returns CDR1 LNHNV and CDR2 YYDKDF (reference sequence). Trimming cost V 0 bases and J 4 bases; bases outside gene matches: 5. The CDR3 here is CATSRDLSGSSDTQYF. The DNA of the CDR3 is TGTGCCACCAGCAGAGACCTTAGCGGGAGTTCAGATACGCAGTATTTT.

This chain links TRBV10-3 with TRBJ2-3; D is ambiguous. This CDR3 region has 14 residues. The V end lost 6 bases, the J end lost 3 bases, and 13 bases lay between the germline ends. CDR1 ENHRY and CDR2 SYGVKD come from the germline V gene. The CDR3 protein is CAISSGVQTDTQYF. The CDR3 nucleotides read TGTGCCATCAGCTCAGGTGTACAGACAGATACGCAGTATTTT.

The chain employs TRBV5-1 and TRBJ2-7; 7 nucleotides match TRBD2. Germline V gives CDR1 SGHRS, CDR2 YFSETQ. The CDR3 is 14 residues long. Trimming cost V 7 bases and J 3 bases; bases outside gene matches: 10. The CDR3 nucleotides are TGCGCCAGCGGCCCTGGGGAGGGTGGCTACGAGCAGTACTTC. It specifies CASGPGEGGYEQYF. Together with reference TRBV5-1 and TRBJ2-7, the CDR3 gives the full variable domain: KAGVTQTPRYLIKTRGQQVTLSCSPISGHRSVSWYQQTPGQGLQFLFEYFSETQRNKGNFPGRFSGRQFSNSRSEMNVSTLELGDSALYLCASGPGEGGYEQYFGPGTRLTVT.

This chain uses TRBV2 with TRBJ2-7, with 10 bases that match TRBD1. V lost 6 bases to trimming and J lost 4 bases; unmatched junction nucleotides: 6. Per the germline V gene, CDR1 is SNHLY and CDR2 is FYNNEI. The CDR3 is 14 residues long. This chain's CDR3 is CASRPDRGSYEQYF. In DNA, the CDR3 is TGTGCCAGCAGACCGGACAGGGGGTCTTACGAGCAGTACTTC.

The V gene is TRBV5-8, the J gene TRBJ2-3, with D unresolved. This CDR3 contains 14 residues. Germline V gene sequence: CDR1 SGHTS, CDR2 YDEGEE. V lost 3 bases to trimming and J lost 0 bases, with 8 bases between them. CDR3 nucleotides: TGTGCCAGCAGCTCGGAGCGTAGCACAGATACGCAGTATTTT. It yields the protein CASSSERSTDTQYF.

The gene calls are TRBV19 and TRBJ2-1; 7 positions match TRBD2. This CDR3 comprises 14 residues. The germline gives CDR1 LNHDA, CDR2 SQIVND (reference sequence). Trimming removed 7 bases from V and 3 bases from J; junction bases left unmatched: 6. As DNA, the CDR3 is TGTGCCAGTAAAAAGGCTAGCGGCTACAATGAGCAGTTCTTC. This codes for CASKKASGYNEQFF.

The V gene is TRBV5-4, the J gene TRBJ2-1; 12 bases fit TRBD2. Trimming at V came to 4 bases and at J to 6 bases, leaving 5 bases not matched to a gene. In germline, CDR1 is SGHNT, CDR2 YYREEE (reference sequence). The CDR3 loop spans 15 amino acids. CDR3 nucleotides: TGTGCCAGCAGCCTGACTAGCGGGAGAGGCAATGAGCAGTTCTTC. This codes for CASSLTSGRGNEQFF.

This clone came up once. This chain connects TRBV5-1 to TRBJ2-7, with TRBD1 matching over 9 bases. CDR3 length equals 14 residues. J gave up 4 bases and V 4 bases, and 6 bases lay outside the gene matches. The germline V gene encodes CDR1 SGHRS and CDR2 YFSETQ. The CDR3 protein is CASSPTGGAYEQYF. The CDR3 region has the DNA TGCGCCAGCAGCCCTACAGGGGGCGCGTACGAGCAGTACTTC.

The J gene is TRBJ2-4, the V gene TRBV27; the match to TRBD1 covers 8 bases. Trimming at V came to 8 bases and at J to 1 base, leaving 1 base not matched to a gene. The germline V gene has CDR1 MNHEY and CDR2 SMNVEV (reference sequence). The CDR3 sequence is 13 residues long. CDR3 amino acids: CASGQGAKNIQYF. The CDR3 DNA sequence: TGTGCCAGCGGACAGGGTGCCAAAAACATTCAGTACTTC.

The chain uses TRBV5-1 and TRBJ1-5, with D possibly TRBD1 on 5 matching bases. Germline CDR1 is SGHRS and CDR2 is YFSETQ. V lost 0 bases and J lost 4, with 23 bases in between. There are 19 residues in the CDR3. CDR3 DNA: TGCGCCAGCAGCTTGGTCAGAGGAGGGACGACGGTTCATAATCAGCCCCAGCATTTT. It codes for CASSLVRGGTTVHNQPQHF.

The chain uses TRBV10-3 and TRBJ2-7; TRBD1 matches at 7 bases. Germline V lookup: CDR1 ENHRY, CDR2 SYGVKD. This CDR3 region has 14 residues. V lost 3 bases, J lost 1 base, and 3 bases stayed unmatched. The CDR3 spells CAISEGGASYEQYF. CDR3 in DNA: TGTGCCATCAGTGAAGGGGGCGCTTCCTACGAGCAGTACTTC.

J is TRBJ2-2 and V is TRBV5-1, with a weak D call TRBD2 (5 bases). Germline CDR1 reads SGHRS; CDR2 reads YFSETQ. Trimming shortened V by 3 bases and J by 4 bases, and 22 bases separated the two germline ends. This CDR3 region has 18 residues. CDR3 in amino acids: CASSSDVLGPGSTGELFF. The CDR3, as DNA: TGCGCCAGCAGCTCGGATGTTCTAGGACCGGGGAGCACCGGGGAGCTGTTTTTT.

The chain uses TRBV28 and TRBJ1-4; tentative D call: TRBD1 (5 bases). The CDR3 is 14 residues long. Germline V gene sequence: CDR1 MDHEN, CDR2 SYDVKM. V lost 10 bases and J 5 bases, leaving 17 bases between the germline ends. This chain's CDR3 is CATARWGKNEKLFF. As DNA, the CDR3 is TGTGCCACCGCACGATGGGGCAAGAATGAAAAACTGTTTTTT.

The chain combines TRBV30 with TRBJ2-5; the match to TRBD2 covers 12 bases. The germline CDR1 and CDR2 sequences are GTSNPN and SVGIG (reference sequence). V lost 2 bases, J lost 4 bases, and 5 bases stayed unmatched. CDR3 length: 15 amino acids. The CDR3 sequence is CAWSKLAGGRETQYF. The CDR3 DNA follows: TGTGCCTGGAGTAAGCTAGCGGGAGGGCGAGAGACCCAGTACTTC.

This chain joins TRBV5-1 and TRBJ2-2; 8 bases agree with TRBD1. CDR3 length: 15 residues. Germline-derived CDR1 and CDR2 are SGHRS and YFSETQ. V was clipped by 4 bases and J by 6 bases; unmatched bases: 8. The CDR3 is CASSIGTGGAGELFF. The DNA of the CDR3 is TGCGCCAGCAGCATTGGGACAGGCGGCGCCGGGGAGCTGTTTTTT.

The CDR3 sequence is CASSPQDYDFTDTQYF. For the CDR3, the DNA is TGCGCCAGCAGCCCCCAGGACTACGACTTCACAGATACGCAGTATTTT. This rearrangement joins TRBV5-1 to TRBJ2-3; possible D gene TRBD2, 6 bases. V gave up 4 bases and J gave up 2 bases, with 17 bases separating them. The CDR3 contains 16 residues. In germline, CDR1 is SGHRS, CDR2 YFSETQ.